These 9 T cell receptor beta chains share one sample of origin, sequenced in a study of T cell repertoires in aging, cancer and after chemotherapy. Peripheral blood genomic DNA, not sorted cells or RNA, was the template. TRB rearrangements spanning V, D and J were amplified using mixed TRB-A/B primers. TCRdb re-called the multiplex PCR reads through MiXCR, storing one row per CDR3 protein. This sample has around 13,000 distinct CDR3 sequences; under 40% occur once, and the top ten carry 6.6%. The sample consisted of blood. These receptors originate from a human donor in good health. The donor label of this sample is uncertain.

There are a few counts of this clonotype. The CDR3 is CASSHPPLGGGELFF. DNA of the CDR3: TGTGCCAGCAGTCACCCCCCGTTGGGCGGCGGGGAGCTGTTTTTT. The chain couples TRBV27 to TRBJ2-2; D ambiguous. From germline, CDR1 is MNHEY and CDR2 SMNVEV (reference sequence). This CDR3 has 15 residues. The V end was cut by 5 bases, the J end by 7 bases, with 17 bases between.

The V call is TRBV6-5, the J call TRBJ2-5; 11 bases match TRBD2. Germline CDR1 and CDR2: MNHEY and SVGAGI. The CDR3 has 14 residues. The junction had 6 bases not matched to a gene; V was cut back by 4 bases and J by 8 bases. CDR3 sequence: CASSSGTSGQTQYF. The CDR3 bases are TGTGCCAGCAGTTCGGGGACTAGCGGCCAAACCCAGTACTTC.

The sample holds a few counts of this clonotype. In DNA form, the CDR3 reads TGTGCCAGCAGCCGTGACCAGCACACTGAAGCTTTCTTT. It is translated as CASSRDQHTEAFF. The rearrangement joins TRBV11-3 to TRBJ1-1; D uncertain. Germline loops: CDR1 SGHNT, CDR2 YENEEA. This CDR3 spans 13 amino acids. Trimming pared 5 bases from V and 3 bases from J, leaving 10 bases between.

This clonotype was observed a few times. This chain links TRBV6-6 with TRBJ2-2; no definite D call. This CDR3 is built from 13 residues. The germline V and J ends were trimmed by 6 bases and 6 bases, with 11 bases remaining between them. Looked up from germline, CDR1 is MNHNY and CDR2 is SVGAGI (reference sequence). Written as DNA, the CDR3 is TGTGCCAGCAGATTCACAGAGTCCGGGGAGCTGTTTTTT. Protein product: CASRFTESGELFF.

This chain links TRBV27 with TRBJ2-7; D possibly uses TRBD1 or TRBD2 (5 bases each). CDR1 MNHEY and CDR2 SMNVEV come from the germline V gene (reference sequence). CDR3 length: 15 amino acids. V was pared by 6 bases and J by 2 bases, with 17 bases between. The CDR3 loop is CASRVRDPEPYEQYF. CDR3 in DNA: TGTGCCAGCAGGGTCCGGGACCCCGAGCCCTACGAGCAGTACTTC.

This clonotype was observed a few times. J is TRBJ2-7 and V is TRBV6-5; D is undetermined. The CDR3 totals 14 residues. The V and J ends lost 2 bases and 4 bases respectively, with 12 bases between them. The germline CDR1 and CDR2 sequences are MNHEY and SVGAGI. This chain's CDR3 is CASSYGQYPYEQYF. DNA of the CDR3: TGTGCCAGCAGTTACGGGCAGTACCCGTACGAGCAGTACTTC.

In this sample, this clonotype turned up a few times. The chain uses TRBV6-1 and TRBJ1-6; D is perhaps TRBD1 (5 bases). V was clipped by 7 bases and J by 7 bases, with 20 bases between them. This CDR3 has 16 amino acids. Germline-derived CDR1 and CDR2 are MNHNS and SASEGT. CDR3 loop: CASIFSPGLNNSPLHF. The CDR3 coding sequence is TGTGCCAGCATTTTTTCCCCGGGACTCAACAATTCACCCCTCCACTTT.

This clonotype was counted only a few times. This chain connects TRBV15 to TRBJ2-3; D is unresolved. The germline CDR1 and CDR2 sequences are LNHNV and YYDKDF (reference sequence). The ends were cut back, 0 bases at V and 4 bases at J, with 11 bases in the middle. The length of the CDR3 is 15 residues. The CDR3: CATSRDRTMADTQYF. In nucleotides, the CDR3 is TGTGCCACCAGCAGAGATAGGACGATGGCAGATACGCAGTATTTT. Filled out from reference TRBV15 and TRBJ2-3, the complete variable domain reads DAMVIQNPRYQVTQFGKPVTLSCSQTLNHNVMYWYQQKSSQAPKLLFHYYDKDFNNEADTPDNFQSRRPNTSFCFLDIRSPGLGDTAMYLCATSRDRTMADTQYFGPGTRLTVL.

By frequency in the sample, this clonotype is medium-sized. This chain connects TRBV19 to TRBJ2-3; tentatively, D is TRBD1 (6 bases). V shed 8 bases and J shed 2 bases, with 14 bases lying between them. The CDR3 spans 14 residues. Germline CDR1 LNHDA, CDR2 SQIVND (reference sequence). DNA of the CDR3: TGTGCCAGTCGCTGGACAGCGGACACAGATACGCAGTATTTT. It specifies CASRWTADTDTQYF. Full variable domain (rest looked up from reference TRBV19 and TRBJ2-3): DGGITQSPKYLFRKEGQNVTLSCEQNLNHDAMYWYRQDPGQGLRLIYYSQIVNDFQKGDIAEGYSVSREKKESFPLTVTSAQKNPTAFYLCASRWTADTDTQYFGPGTRLTVL.